This T cell receptor beta chain was identified during a study of blood T cell repertoires in COVID-19. CDR3 length equals 13 residues. Trimming cost V 0 bases and J 15 bases, with 15 bases left between them. The germline V gene has CDR1 MNHEY and CDR2 SVGAGI. Clones were sequenced by immunoSEQ multiplex PCR, and TCRdb holds only the in-frame ones, with some missing. This sample has around 65,000 clones, with roughly 77% found just once. The sample was peripheral blood. V is TRBV6-5 and J is TRBJ2-1, with a weak D call TRBD2 (5 bases). The origin of this receptor is a man aged 80 or over with acute or convalescent COVID-19. The CDR3 region is CASSYSRAARPFF. DNA of the CDR3: TGTGCCAGCAGTTACTCGAGGGCCGCTCGGCCGTTCTTC.